A single sample is the source of the 10 T cell receptor beta chains below, sequenced in a study of blood T cell repertoires in COVID-19. TCRdb keeps only in-frame clones here, not all; method: immunoSEQ multiplex PCR. The sample records a few hundred thousand clones, about 85% being singletons. Sequenced material: peripheral blood. The receptors were sampled from a woman aged 18-30 years with acute or convalescent COVID-19.

To note about this clone: In the same sample, other DNA sequences code for this CDR3. The V and J genes are TRBV19 and TRBJ2-7; D is possibly TRBD1 (5 bases). V dropped 1 base and J dropped 0 bases, with 7 bases sitting between them. The CDR3 is made up of 14 amino acids. CDR1 is LNHDA and CDR2 is SQIVND in the germline V gene (reference sequence). In DNA, the CDR3 is TGTGCCAGTAGTATAGCCGACAGCTCCTACGAGCAGTACTTC. Protein: CASSIADSSYEQYF.

The genes are TRBV15 and TRBJ2-1; D is unclear. The CDR3 covers 11 residues. Trimming stripped 5 bases from V and 6 bases from J, with 5 bases between. CDR1 is LNHNV, CDR2 YYDKDF, per germline (reference sequence). The CDR3 spells CATSVFNEQFF. In nucleotides, the CDR3 is TGTGCCACCAGCGTATTCAATGAGCAGTTCTTC.

The chain links TRBV10-1 to TRBJ2-1, with 7 positions matching TRBD2. The CDR3 has 17 residues. Germline trimming cut 0 bases from V and 2 bases from J; bases unmatched to any gene: 7. CDR1 and CDR2 from the germline V gene are WNHNN and SYGVQD (reference sequence). The CDR3 DNA reads TGCGCCAGCAGTGAGTCGACCGGGAGGAAACCCTACAATGAGCAGTTCTTC. Translating gives CASSESTGRKPYNEQFF.

The chain recombines TRBV14 with TRBJ2-1; D is uncertain. Between the trimmed V and J ends, which lost 1 base and 6 bases, there was a span of 13 bases. This CDR3 has 15 amino acids. Looked up from germline, CDR1 is SGHDN and CDR2 is FVKESK. CDR3 residues: CASSQASFRANEQFF. The CDR3 DNA follows: TGTGCCAGCAGCCAAGCCTCGTTCCGAGCCAATGAGCAGTTCTTC. The whole variable domain, filled in from reference TRBV14 and TRBJ2-1, reads EAGVTQFPSHSVIEKGQTVTLRCDPISGHDNLYWYRRVMGKEIKFLLHFVKESKQDESGMPNNRFLAERTGGTYSTLKVQPAELEDSGVYFCASSQASFRANEQFFGPGTRLTVL.

The rearrangement uses TRBV6-2 or TRBV6-3 and TRBJ1-3, with D unclear. CDR1 and CDR2 from the germline V gene are MNHEY and SVGEGT. This CDR3 region has 14 residues. V lost 5 bases and J 1 base, leaving 9 bases between the germline ends. The CDR3 region has the DNA TGTGCCAGCAGTCGGTCCTTATCTGGAAACACCATATATTTT. This sequence encodes CASSRSLSGNTIYF.

The J gene is TRBJ2-3, the V gene TRBV5-6; no reliable D call. The CDR3 consists of 13 residues. Trimming stripped 4 bases from V and 0 bases from J, with 6 bases between. Germline CDR1 SGHDT, CDR2 YYEEEE. The CDR3 region is CASSLLSTDTQYF. As DNA, the CDR3 is TGTGCCAGCAGCCTTCTAAGCACAGATACGCAGTATTTT.

Worth noting for this clone: Other nucleotide sequences from this sample produce the same CDR3. The chain combines TRBV30 with TRBJ2-7, with D hard to call. The CDR3 spans 11 residues. Germline-derived CDR1 and CDR2 are GTSNPN and SVGIG (reference sequence). V gave up 5 bases and J gave up 2 bases, with 7 bases separating them. The CDR3 DNA is TGTGCCTGGGGCCAGGCCTACGAGCAGTACTTC. Its translation: CAWGQAYEQYF.

J is TRBJ1-6 and V is TRBV21-1; the tabulated D call, TRBD1, remains unverified against the DNA. TRBV21-1 is listed as a pseudogene. The CDR3 covers 16 residues. CDR3 protein: CASSPRTPPAQSPLHF. CDR3 bases: TGTGCCAGCAGCCCCCGGACACCGCCCGCCCAGTCACCCCTCCACTTT.

The J gene is TRBJ1-2, the V gene TRBV18; tentatively, D is TRBD1 (5 bases). In germline, CDR1 is KGHSH, CDR2 LQKENI. This CDR3 region has 14 residues. V lost 0 bases to trimming and J lost 7 bases, with 12 bases between them. CDR3 sequence reads: CASSPPGRGGGYTF. CDR3 coding DNA: TGTGCCAGCTCACCACCGGGAAGGGGAGGTGGCTACACCTTC.

The chain links TRBV19 to TRBJ1-5; D gene unclear. V was clipped by 5 bases and J by 2 bases, with 13 bases between them. The CDR3 runs to 15 residues. Germline V gene lookup returns CDR1 LNHDA and CDR2 SQIVND (reference sequence). CDR3 nucleotide sequence: TGTGCCAGTAGTGGCCTCAGGCAGGGCAATCAGCCCCAGCATTTT. The encoded protein is CASSGLRQGNQPQHF.